These 28 T cell receptor beta chains came from one sample sequenced in a study of OX40 agonist ivuxolimab in advanced cancers. Profiled with immunoSEQ multiplex PCR; TCRdb holds only in-frame clones, not every one. This table has about 58,000 clones, less than 90% appearing once. Sample: CD4+ or CD8+ T cells sorted from blood, taken in a trial of the OX40 agonist ivuxolimab. Every receptor here comes from an adult with an advanced solid tumor such as melanoma, head and neck, liver or kidney cancer.

The V gene is TRBV28, the J gene TRBJ2-1; D unresolved. CDR1 and CDR2 from the germline V gene are MDHEN and SYDVKM. Trimming shortened V by 3 bases and J by 9 bases, and 3 bases separated the two germline ends. The CDR3 totals 10 residues. The CDR3, as DNA: TGTGCCAGCAGTTTTGTTGAGCAGTTCTTC. It is translated as CASSFVEQFF.

The genes are TRBV6-1 and TRBJ2-7; 8 bases agree with TRBD1. V lost 5 bases to trimming and J lost 5 bases; unmatched junction nucleotides: 11. The CDR3 has 15 amino acids. Germline CDR1 is MNHNS and CDR2 is SASEGT. The CDR3 here is CASSRLKGQGHEQYF. The CDR3 bases are TGTGCCAGCAGTAGACTGAAAGGACAGGGCCACGAGCAGTACTTC.

The chain carries TRBV7-6 and TRBJ1-1; no reliable D call. Deletions cut 2 bases from V and 0 bases from J, with 10 bases between. Germline CDR1 and CDR2: SGHVS and FNYEAQ. This CDR3 is 15 amino acids long. The CDR3 coding sequence is TGTGCCAGCAGCTTAACCGGCCTCATGAACACTGAAGCTTTCTTT. It codes for CASSLTGLMNTEAFF.

The rearrangement uses TRBV6-6 and TRBJ1-3; TRBD1 agrees at 7 bases. This CDR3 contains 15 residues. The V segment lost 6 bases and the J segment 0 bases; nucleotides outside the gene matches: 5. Germline-derived CDR1 and CDR2 are MNHNY and SVGAGI (reference sequence). The CDR3 coding sequence is TGTGCCAGCAGAGCAGGGGGAGACTCTGGAAACACCATATATTTT. Its protein product is CASRAGGDSGNTIYF.

This clone is a singleton in its sample. The J gene is TRBJ2-2, the V gene TRBV6-6; D is uncertain. The length of the CDR3 is 14 residues. Trimming took 7 bases from V and 3 from J, leaving 12 bases between them. Germline V gene lookup returns CDR1 MNHNY and CDR2 SVGAGI (reference sequence). In DNA, the CDR3 is TGTGCCAGCAATTCGCGCCCGTACACCGGGGAGCTGTTTTTT. It is translated as CASNSRPYTGELFF.

V usage is TRBV6-5 and J usage is TRBJ1-5; D is ambiguous. Trimming left V 6 bases short and J 1 base short, with 7 bases between. CDR3 size: 13 residues. The germline gives CDR1 MNHEY, CDR2 SVGAGI. As DNA, the CDR3 is TGTGCCAGCAGCCCACGGAGCAATCAGCCCCAGCATTTT. Translating gives CASSPRSNQPQHF.

This chain uses TRBV30 with TRBJ1-5; D remains unclear. Per the germline V gene, CDR1 is GTSNPN and CDR2 is SVGIG (reference sequence). Trimming cost V 0 bases and J 5 bases, with 11 bases left between them. The CDR3 covers 14 residues. This chain's CDR3 is CAWSVMTEYQPQHF. Written as DNA, the CDR3 is TGTGCCTGGAGTGTAATGACCGAATATCAGCCCCAGCATTTT.

The chain uses TRBV6-5 and TRBJ1-3; the match to TRBD1 covers 7 bases. There are 16 residues in the CDR3. The V gene's germline CDR1 is MNHEY and CDR2 SVGAGI. Trimming cost V 2 bases and J 0 bases; bases outside gene matches: 4. The CDR3 spells CASSYDRVGSGNTIYF. CDR3 in DNA: TGTGCCAGCAGTTACGACAGGGTGGGCTCTGGAAACACCATATATTTT.

The chain is built from TRBV6-9 and TRBJ2-1; TRBD1 might be the D (6 bases). Trimming took off 1 base at V and 4 bases at J, with 14 bases between the two ends. The CDR3 runs to 16 residues. In germline, CDR1 is MNHGY, CDR2 SVAAGI. For the CDR3, the DNA is TGTGCCAGCAGTTATTTGTACCAGGGGATATACAATGAGCAGTTCTTC. Translating it yields CASSYLYQGIYNEQFF.

This sequence joins TRBV7-9 and TRBJ1-6; 8 nucleotides match TRBD1. J was trimmed by 7 bases and V by 5 bases; bases with no gene match: 10. Per germline, CDR1 SEHNR and CDR2 FQNEAQ (reference sequence). There are 16 residues in the CDR3. This chain's CDR3 is CASSPYRQGKNSPLHF. DNA of the CDR3: TGTGCCAGCAGCCCCTACCGACAGGGGAAAAATTCACCCCTCCACTTT.

The chain carries TRBV19 and TRBJ1-1; TRBD1 agrees at 11 bases. The CDR3 totals 16 residues. Trimming at V came to 5 bases and at J to 2 bases, leaving 7 bases not matched to a gene. Germline V CDR1 and CDR2: LNHDA, SQIVND (reference sequence). This chain's CDR3 is CASSPLDRGLNTEAFF. The DNA for the CDR3 is TGTGCCAGTAGTCCTCTGGACAGGGGGCTTAACACTGAAGCTTTCTTT.

The CDR3 protein is CASTLDRERNSPLHF. DNA of the CDR3: TGTGCCAGCACCCTCGACAGGGAAAGGAATTCACCCCTCCACTTT. V usage is TRBV6-5 and J usage is TRBJ1-6; the match to TRBD1 covers 7 bases. Germline V CDR1 and CDR2: MNHEY, SVGAGI. The CDR3 contains 15 residues. Trimming removed 7 bases from V and 7 bases from J; junction bases left unmatched: 10.

This chain uses TRBV7-8 with TRBJ2-1; D gene ambiguous. CDR3 size: 13 residues. The V and J ends lost 1 base and 5 bases respectively, with 6 bases between them. Germline values: CDR1 SGHVS, CDR2 FQNEAQ. DNA for the CDR3: TGTGCCAGCAGCTTAGACAGTGACAATGAGCAGTTCTTC. Protein sequence: CASSLDSDNEQFF.

V gene TRBV19 combines with J gene TRBJ1-2; D unresolved. With 5 bases removed from V and 0 bases from J, the gap between germline ends came to 10 bases. This CDR3 is 14 amino acids long. Germline CDR1 reads LNHDA; CDR2 reads SQIVND (reference sequence). DNA for the CDR3: TGTGCCAGTAGTCGGCGGGCCCCTAACTATGGCTACACCTTC. It specifies CASSRRAPNYGYTF.

The chain carries TRBV4-3 and TRBJ2-1, with D possibly TRBD1 on 7 matching bases. V was pared by 6 bases and J by 0 bases, with 15 bases between. Per germline, CDR1 LGHNA and CDR2 YSLEER. The CDR3 loop spans 16 amino acids. This CDR3 is CASSQTGRSSYNEQFF. The CDR3 bases are TGCGCCAGCAGTCAGACAGGGAGGAGCTCCTACAATGAGCAGTTCTTC.

The chain is built from TRBV30 and TRBJ2-5; 8 bases line up with TRBD2. This CDR3 contains 17 residues. Germline loops: CDR1 GTSNPN, CDR2 SVGIG (reference sequence). V gave up 8 bases and J gave up 2 bases; unmatched junction bases: 19. The chain's CDR3 is CAQRSGGPRRSQETQYF. CDR3 DNA sequence: TGTGCCCAACGATCGGGGGGGCCCCGTAGAAGTCAAGAGACCCAGTACTTC.

The chain is built from TRBV6-6 and TRBJ2-3, with D hard to call. CDR3 length: 14 residues. CDR1 MNHNY and CDR2 SVGAGI come from the germline V gene (reference sequence). V shed 10 bases and J shed 0 bases, with 14 bases lying between them. CDR3 residues: CATQNYPSTDTQYF. CDR3 DNA sequence: TGTGCCACCCAAAATTACCCTAGCACAGATACGCAGTATTTT.

This clone has only one observation. The J gene is TRBJ2-4, the V gene TRBV2; D not resolved. The CDR3 runs to 16 residues. Germline V gene data show CDR1 as SNHLY and CDR2 as FYNNEI. V shed 4 bases and J shed 2 bases, with 15 bases lying between them. The CDR3 bases are TGTGCCAGCAGTGCCAGAATAGCTCCCTCCAAAAACATTCAGTACTTC. This sequence encodes CASSARIAPSKNIQYF.

This chain joins TRBV2 and TRBJ2-7, with D perhaps TRBD1 (7 bases). The CDR3 spans 15 residues. Trimming removed 10 bases from V and 2 bases from J, with 21 bases in between. In germline, CDR1 is SNHLY, CDR2 FYNNEI. For the CDR3, the DNA is TGTGCCATACAAGGGCGGGACAGTGTCACCTACGAGCAGTACTTC. Translated, it gives CAIQGRDSVTYEQYF. The full variable domain, rest sourced from reference TRBV2 and TRBJ2-7, is EPEVTQTPSHQVTQMGQEVILRCVPISNHLYFYWYRQILGQKVEFLVSFYNNEISEKSEIFDDQFSVERPDGSNFTLKIRSTKLEDSAMYFCAIQGRDSVTYEQYFGPGTRLTVT.

This chain uses TRBV5-1 with TRBJ1-2, with D perhaps matching TRBD1 (5 bases). Germline V gives CDR1 SGHRS, CDR2 YFSETQ. This CDR3 is 14 amino acids long. V was shortened by 1 base and J by 8 bases, with 15 bases between the two germline ends. DNA for the CDR3: TGCGCCAGCAGCTTGCGGGACGCGCAACGGGGCTACACCTTC. It encodes CASSLRDAQRGYTF.

This chain joins TRBV5-6 and TRBJ2-1, with 9 positions matching TRBD1. V was pared by 2 bases and J by 5 bases, with 5 bases of the junction left unmatched. CDR3 length: 15 amino acids. CDR1 SGHDT and CDR2 YYEEEE come from the germline V gene. The CDR3 loop is CASSLRGQGNNEQFF. The CDR3, as DNA: TGTGCCAGCAGCTTAAGGGGACAGGGTAACAATGAGCAGTTCTTC.

V and J are TRBV27 and TRBJ1-6; D is ambiguous. The CDR3 is made up of 17 amino acids. The V gene's germline CDR1 is MNHEY and CDR2 SMNVEV (reference sequence). V dropped 2 bases and J dropped 7 bases, with 18 bases sitting between them. For the CDR3, the DNA is TGTGCCAGCAGTTTAAAGGGCGGCGGTACATTGAATTCACCCCTCCACTTT. Amino acids: CASSLKGGGTLNSPLHF.

The chain joins TRBV4-2 to TRBJ2-7; the match to TRBD2 covers 7 bases. The CDR3 spans 17 residues. V shed 1 base, J shed 3 bases, and the junction held 12 bases outside the gene matches. The V gene's germline CDR1 is LGHNA and CDR2 YNFKEQ. CDR3 sequence reads: CASSQVLLGGSRYEQYF. The CDR3, as DNA: TGTGCCAGCAGCCAAGTCCTTCTCGGGGGGTCCCGCTACGAGCAGTACTTC.

This chain links TRBV4-1 with TRBJ2-5; 10 bases agree with TRBD1. Germline V CDR1 and CDR2: MGHRA, YSYEKL. V shed 10 bases and J 3 bases; nucleotides not matched to a gene: 14. This CDR3 has 16 amino acids. This chain's CDR3 is CATSDRGVSLEETQYF. The CDR3 coding sequence is TGCGCCACCTCGGACAGGGGGGTGAGCCTGGAAGAGACCCAGTACTTC.

J is TRBJ2-7 and V is TRBV7-3; 7 bases map to TRBD1. V lost 7 bases, J lost 5 bases, and 23 bases stayed unmatched. There are 18 residues in the CDR3. Germline CDR1 SGHTA, CDR2 FQGTGA. DNA of the CDR3: TGTGCCAGCACCTTCAGGACAGGTCTGGACCCGATCATGGACGAGCAGTACTTC. It codes for CASTFRTGLDPIMDEQYF.

Concerning this clone: Other DNA sequences from this sample encode an identical CDR3 as well. CDR3 DNA: TGTGCCAGCAGTGGGGGGGATCAGCCCCAGCATTTT. Protein sequence: CASSGGDQPQHF. This chain connects TRBV6-1 to TRBJ1-5; TRBD1 might be the D (5 bases). CDR3 size: 12 residues. The germline V gene has CDR1 MNHNS and CDR2 SASEGT. Trimming cost V 4 bases and J 5 bases, with 6 bases left between them.

This rearrangement joins TRBV7-9 to TRBJ1-4, with 7 bases lining up with TRBD1. CDR3 length: 14 residues. Germline V gene sequence: CDR1 SEHNR, CDR2 FQNEAQ (reference sequence). The V gene end was trimmed by 6 bases and the J gene end by 8 bases; junction bases not matched to a gene: 9. CDR3 bases: TGTGCCAGCAGTGATTCAGGGGGAGGAGAAAAACTGTTTTTT. Its protein is CASSDSGGGEKLFF.

This clone was picked up one time. The chain links TRBV28 to TRBJ1-1; D remains ambiguous. Looked up from germline, CDR1 is MDHEN and CDR2 is SYDVKM. The V gene lost 2 bases and the J gene lost 4 bases, with 8 bases spanning the gap. The CDR3 extends over 13 amino acids. The CDR3 bases are TGTGCCAGCAGTTTAGGGCCAGGCACTGAAGCTTTCTTT. It translates to CASSLGPGTEAFF.